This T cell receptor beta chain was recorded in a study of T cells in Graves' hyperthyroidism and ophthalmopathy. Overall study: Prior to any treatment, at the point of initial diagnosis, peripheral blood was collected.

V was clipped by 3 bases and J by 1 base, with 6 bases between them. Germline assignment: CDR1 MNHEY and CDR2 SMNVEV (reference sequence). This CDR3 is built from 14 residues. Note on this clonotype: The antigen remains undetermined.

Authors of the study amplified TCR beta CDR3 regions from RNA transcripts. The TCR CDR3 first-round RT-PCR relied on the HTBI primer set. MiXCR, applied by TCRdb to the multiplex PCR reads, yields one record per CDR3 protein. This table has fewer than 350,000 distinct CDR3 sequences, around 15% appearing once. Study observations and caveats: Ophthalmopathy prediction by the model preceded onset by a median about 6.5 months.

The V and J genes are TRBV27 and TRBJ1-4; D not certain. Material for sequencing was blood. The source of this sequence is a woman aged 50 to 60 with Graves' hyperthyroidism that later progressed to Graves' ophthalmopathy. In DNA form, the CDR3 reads TGTGCCAGCAGTTTGTTCCGAACTAATGAAAAACTGTTTTTT. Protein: CASSLFRTNEKLFF.